This entry lists 9 T cell receptor beta chains sequenced from one sample in a study of human T cells and chemical hapten exposure. Time point here: patch test 1, 2 weeks after DPC sensitization. Stated treatment: therapeutic diphenylcyclopropenone sensitization with weekly scalp DPC. TCRdb called the RACE reads again in MiXCR, with one record for every CDR3 protein. The sample consists of approximately 340,000 distinct CDR3 sequences, 5.5% to 8% of them appearing once. The sample consisted of whole blood, taken in connection with sensitization to the hapten diphenylcyclopropenone (DPC). The receptor set was obtained from a woman under 30 with alopecia areata. Some clones in this sample may be carry-over from other donors' samples.

This clonotype appeared a few times. This chain uses TRBV28 with TRBJ1-6; 7 nucleotides line up with TRBD1. V trimming: 2 bases; J trimming: 4 bases; junction bases outside the gene matches: 5. CDR1 is MDHEN, CDR2 SYDVKM, per germline. CDR3 length equals 16 residues. This CDR3 is CASSLTGASYNSPLHF. Here the CDR3 DNA reads TGTGCCAGCAGTTTAACAGGGGCCTCATATAATTCACCCCTCCACTTT.

The rearrangement joins TRBV5-1 to TRBJ2-1, with 9 nucleotides matching TRBD1. Germline V gene sequence: CDR1 SGHRS, CDR2 YFSETQ. The CDR3 is 14 amino acids. The V gene end was trimmed by 5 bases and the J gene end by 4 bases; junction bases not matched to a gene: 4. The CDR3 sequence is CASSRTGDYNEQFF. CDR3 sequence (DNA): TGCGCCAGCAGTCGGACAGGGGATTACAATGAGCAGTTCTTC.

Only a few counts were recorded for this clonotype. CDR3 in amino acids: CASMARADEKLFF. The CDR3 DNA reads as TGTGCCAGCATGGCAAGGGCTGATGAAAAACTGTTTTTT. The rearrangement links TRBV2 to TRBJ1-4; D is unclear. Germline assignment: CDR1 SNHLY and CDR2 FYNNEI. The CDR3 covers 13 residues. The ends were cut back, 7 bases at V and 6 bases at J, with 12 bases in the middle.

This rearrangement joins TRBV7-6 to TRBJ2-2, with TRBD1 matching 9 bases. The CDR3 extends over 15 amino acids. V dropped 5 bases and J dropped 10; count of bases not matched to a gene: 11. The V gene's germline CDR1 is SGHVS and CDR2 FNYEAQ. Written as DNA, the CDR3 is TGTGCCAGCAGCCCGTGGGACAGGGTTTTAGCGGAGCTGTTTTTT. Amino acids: CASSPWDRVLAELFF.

This clonotype was detected ten times or more. The rearrangement links TRBV11-1 to TRBJ1-2; D is uncertain. Trimming left V 4 bases short and J 0 bases short, with 15 bases between. The CDR3 is 16 residues long. Germline-derived CDR1 and CDR2 are SGHAT and FQDESV (reference sequence). The CDR3 bases are TGTGCCAGCAGCTCCAAGACATATAAAGCTAACTATGGCTACACCTTC. It codes for CASSSKTYKANYGYTF.

This clonotype was recorded a few times. V and J are TRBV7-2 and TRBJ2-3, with a weak D call TRBD2 (5 bases). CDR1 and CDR2 from the germline V gene are SGHTA and FQGNSA. V lost 1 base and J 10 bases, leaving 12 bases between the germline ends. The CDR3 runs 13 residues. The CDR3 sequence is CASSLGAALAQYF. CDR3 coding DNA: TGTGCCAGCAGCTTAGGAGCGGCTTTGGCGCAGTATTTT.

This clonotype has ten or more counts. The chain is built from TRBV2 and TRBJ1-2; D is perhaps TRBD1 (5 bases). CDR1 is SNHLY, CDR2 FYNNEI, per germline. The CDR3 extends over 14 amino acids. V lost 6 bases to trimming and J lost 2 bases, with 13 bases between them. DNA for the CDR3: TGTGCCAGCAGAGGGGAGGGAACCAACTATGGCTACACCTTC. It encodes CASRGEGTNYGYTF.

This clonotype was counted only a few times. V is TRBV5-1 and J is TRBJ2-1; 9 bases agree with TRBD1. The CDR3 contains 18 residues. From germline, CDR1 is SGHRS and CDR2 YFSETQ. V lost 1 base and J lost 8; bases outside the gene matches: 16. The CDR3 here is CASSLLRPGQGFGHEQFF. The CDR3, as DNA: TGCGCCAGCAGCTTGCTTAGACCGGGACAGGGTTTTGGGCATGAGCAGTTCTTC.

This clonotype was observed many times. V is TRBV29-1 and J is TRBJ1-5, with D unresolved. Germline CDR1 reads SQVTM; CDR2 reads ANQGSEA. The length of the CDR3 is 14 residues. Trimming took off 4 bases at V and 7 bases at J, with 17 bases between the two ends. This chain's CDR3 is CSVVVTENGQPQHF. In nucleotides, the CDR3 is TGCAGCGTTGTGGTAACGGAGAATGGGCAGCCCCAGCATTTT.